The present entry profiles one T cell receptor beta chain with its context. This clonotype was seen repeatedly, ten times or more. It has no known antigen specificity. Qualities for individual bases were not recorded, and no much larger clone is one base off. The data were obtained in a study of early T cells in non-severe SARS-CoV-2 infection (dated by TCRdb to about 2021). In terms of the full investigation: Bulk RNA from unsorted whole blood was used for TCR sequencing, so alpha and beta chains could not be paired. Beyond this particular receptor, the publication reports: VDJdb matching was skewed toward anti-spike CD8 responses and likely underestimated virus-specific expansions, missing private and CD4 specificities.

The method behind the library was 5' RACE. Sequenced using a NextSeq 500. Unique molecular identifiers were attached to individual cDNA molecules in the TCR library protocol so that sequencing error and PCR bias could be corrected. Sequencing covered both TCR alpha and beta chains, and within each sample the abundances of alpha and beta sequences were tightly co-correlated. The paper's processing steps were these. Decombinator V4 was used to annotate TCR sequences for V gene, J gene and CDR3. Expanded TCRs were defined as changing significantly between any two time points under a Poisson model with p below 0.0001. TCR abundances were normalised to the total number of TCRs sequenced per sample and were expressed as counts per million. A search of VDJdb, accessed on 1 November 2021, was run for TCRs annotated to CMV, EBV and SARS-CoV-2, with TCRs annotated for multiple antigens excluded. TCRdb redid the processing of the public reads, applying fastp at Q25 and MiXCR, and retained in-frame beta chains. Every CDR3 protein is listed once, alongside the most common genes and DNA of its rows. TCRdb's processing, not the authors' own work, is the source of the V and J calls. The table for this sample lists tens of thousands of distinct CDR3 sequences; roughly a tenth of them were counted only once. The ten largest clones take up 8% to 9% of the sample.

A case-control design nested within a healthcare worker cohort in London, UK, was used, with weekly nasopharyngeal swab PCR tests and blood sampling performed. Healthcare workers were recruited between 23 and 31 March 2020, during the week of the UK lockdown, and were followed weekly for up to about 16 weeks. This sequence originates from an adult who was a healthcare worker with PCR-confirmed SARS-CoV-2 infection or an uninfected control (not recorded which). The sample consisted of whole blood.

The CDR3 protein: CATTEPLSNQPQHF. The DNA sequence is given as TGTGCCACCACGGAGCCCTTGAGCAATCAGCCCCAGCATTTT. The chain employs TRBV6-6 and TRBJ1-5; the D gene remains uncertain. The cysteine opens and the phenylalanine closes a CDR3 of 14 amino acids. Solely the CDR3 DNA is kept, with 42 bases framed from the first base. CDR1 and CDR2 were assigned from the germline V gene (reference sequence) as MNHNY and SVGAGI. A distance of 14 bases separates the germline ends of V and J, which lose 10 bases and 1 base respectively.